This TCR beta chain stems from a study of blood T cell repertoires in COVID-19. Study background: Material from acute and convalescent COVID-19 was sourced from the United States, Italy and Spain. Nucleic acid was either cDNA or gDNA, and it came from T cells, B-cell-depleted T cells, or PBMCs.

Per the authors' pipeline: Reference gene primer amplification yielded estimated nucleated cell counts. This table comes from immunoSEQ multiplex PCR, and its TCRdb copy is limited to in-frame clones, with some not included. Clone size and V and J calls were adopted from that table, with D and trimming inferred from the DNA. The repertoire consists of about 180,000 clones, with approximately 78% occurring once and the leading ten covering about an eighth. The CDR3 runs 16 residues. Seattle participants joined during active infection and were tracked over time. The sequencing input was peripheral blood. This sequence joins TRBV21-1 and TRBJ1-5. TRBV21-1 is an annotated pseudogene. The clonotype was recovered from a woman of 80 years or more with COVID-19, enrolled during active disease. The CDR3 here is CASTLLGGEANQPQHF. The CDR3 DNA is TGTGCCAGCACCCTACTTGGGGGGGAGGCCAATCAGCCCCAGCATTTT.